Described below is a single T cell receptor beta chain sequence and its context. The antigen this receptor binds is unknown. Nothing much larger sits one base from this clone, and base qualities are not available. The entry originates in a study of blood T cell repertoires in COVID-19 (dated by TCRdb to 2018 to 2021). Regarding the complete study: Samples from collaborators originated in the United States, Italy and Spain and spanned both the acute and convalescent phases of COVID-19. The material from the prospective study consisted of cDNA or gDNA derived from T cells, B-cell-depleted T cells, or PBMCs. The dataset comprised deeply sampled blood TCRbeta repertoires from subjects exposed to, actively infected with, or recovered from COVID-19. The repertoires were released in a freely available public database meant as a resource for research on the immune response to SARS-CoV-2. Samples came from the ongoing ImmuneRACE study (first 160 participants) plus 1,254 subjects from 6 global collaborators. Nearly every sample came with metadata listing a de-identified subject ID, COVID-19 status, age in years and sex. Where HLA class I and class II types were available, the types were taken from metadata supplied by the sample provider, not from assay-based typing.

The investigation overall reported the following: How much clinical and demographic metadata was included differed by source and by participant, and the metadata was provided uncurated.

Sequences ENHRY (CDR1) and SYGVKD (CDR2) are obtained from the germline V gene. After removal of 10 bases from V and 0 bases from J, the junction retains 4 bases not matched to a gene. The CDR3 covers 14 residues, taking in both the cysteine and the phenylalanine. The DNA shown is the 42-base CDR3, in frame from base 1. Each collaborating institution followed its own protocols to collect whole blood in K2EDTA tubes. For TCRbeta analysis, collaborator samples were shipped as frozen whole blood, as isolated PBMCs, or as DNA extracted from either sample type. TCRbeta CDR3 regions were amplified from genomic DNA by means of the immunoSEQ Assay, a bias-controlled multiplex PCR. The paper's data handling went like this. Within the assay, amplification of reference gene primers was used to estimate how many nucleated cells each sample contained. To quantify the absolute abundance of each unique TCRbeta CDR3 rearrangement, sequence reads were collapsed and filtered. For each sample, productive Simpson clonality was calculated as the square root of Simpson's diversity index over productive rearrangements. As stored in TCRdb, this immuneACCESS dataset retains in-frame rearrangements with V and J assigned. A fraction of the clones does not appear; measured against another copy, unresolved V genes explain less than half of the discrepancy, and the remainder lacks a known reason. D and trimming were read from the DNA, whereas the V and J calls and clone size are those reported in that table. Present in this sample are some 180,000 clones, more than 75% of which were seen just once. The ten largest clones represent roughly 5.5% of the sample.

Sequencing was carried out using peripheral blood. The clonotype originates from a man aged 35-49 years with active or convalescent COVID-19. The V gene is TRBV10-3 and the J gene is TRBJ1-5, with 9 junctional bases fitting TRBD1. The CDR3 reads as follows: CASGTGISNQPQHF. The bases read TGTGCCAGCGGGACAGGGATTAGCAATCAGCCCCAGCATTTT.